A selection of T cell receptor beta chains follows, all from one sample in a study of blood T cell repertoires in COVID-19. Assay: immunoSEQ multiplex PCR; the TCRdb copy retains only in-frame clones and omits some. The table lists around 30,000 clones, about 80% of them singletons. Input material: peripheral blood. These receptors all come from a human donor in a cohort sampled during active COVID-19. Each CDR3 is given with its conserved first and last residue. Fields, in order: V gene, J gene, clone size, D gene, CDR3 DNA, CDR3 protein. A D gene is named only where the DNA matches it firmly. Only some rows state a clone size, as once, few, many or a class for expanded clones.

TRBV27	TRBJ2-1	few	TRBD1	TGTGCCAGCAGTTTATCGGCGGGACAGGGATACAATGAGCAGTTCTTC	CASSLSAGQGYNEQFF
TRBV28	TRBJ1-5	once	NA	TGTGCCAGCAGTTTATCCGGGGGGAGCAATCAGCCCCAGCATTTT	CASSLSGGSNQPQHF
TRBV3-1/TRBV3-2	TRBJ2-7	NA	NA	TGTGCCAGCCCTACACTGGGGCTCGAGCAGTACTTC	CASPTLGLEQYF
TRBV6-5	TRBJ2-7	NA	NA	TGTGCCAGCTTCTCCAGGGAGGCGGGCGAGCAGTACTTC	CASFSREAGEQYF
TRBV24-1	TRBJ2-7	NA	TRBD1	TGTGCCACCAGTGACCCTACCGGACAGGGGGGGTCCTACGAGCAGTACTTC	CATSDPTGQGGSYEQYF
TRBV7-2	TRBJ2-7	NA	NA	TGTGCCAGCAGCTTAGCGAAAGGGGGCAGGGGGGACTCCTACGAGCAGTACTTC	CASSLAKGGRGDSYEQYF
TRBV18	TRBJ1-5	NA	TRBD1	TGTGCCAGCTCACCACTACCAGGGACAGGGGGAAATCAGCCCCAGCATTTT	CASSPLPGTGGNQPQHF
TRBV6-5	TRBJ2-5	NA	TRBD2	TGTGCCAGCAGTATTGGGACTACGGAGACCCAGTACTTC	CASSIGTTETQYF
TRBV1	TRBJ2-7	NA	NA	TGCACCAGCAGCCAAGATCGGGTAGGGTGGTCCCCGGACAGTCTTCCGGCCTACGAGCAGTACTTC	CTSSQDRVGWSPDSLPAYEQYF
TRBV7-8	TRBJ2-5	NA	TRBD2	TGTGCCAGCAGCGGACTAGCGAGGACCCAGTACTTC	CASSGLARTQYF
TRBV10-1	TRBJ2-3	once	NA	TGCGCCAGCAGTACGACGGGGGGCACAGATACGCAGTATTTT	CASSTTGGTDTQYF
TRBV3-1/TRBV3-2	TRBJ2-2	NA	NA	TGTGCCAGCAGCCAAGAGGGGGGAATCCCCGGGGAGCTGTTTTTT	CASSQEGGIPGELFF
TRBV5-4	TRBJ2-7	NA	TRBD1	TGTGCCAGCAGCTTGGCCGGGACAGGGCCCTACGAGCAGTACTTC	CASSLAGTGPYEQYF
TRBV7-2	TRBJ2-7	NA	TRBD2	TGTGCCAGCAGAGGAACTGTAGCGGGAGGACGCTACGAGCAGTACTTC	CASRGTVAGGRYEQYF
TRBV12-5	TRBJ2-7	NA	NA	TGTGCTAGTGGTTCCGGACAGTCCTACGAGCAGTACTTC	CASGSGQSYEQYF
TRBV18	TRBJ1-2	NA	NA	TGTGCCAGCTCACCAGGGTTCACAGAGTTCTATGGCTACACCTTC	CASSPGFTEFYGYTF
TRBV6-4	TRBJ2-7	NA	NA	TGTGCCAGCAGCGACCAAAATCGTGAGGTTGACTACGAGCAGTACTTC	CASSDQNREVDYEQYF
TRBV20-1	TRBJ2-1	NA	TRBD1	TGCAGTGCTAGTTCTCGACAGGGGGCGTCATACAATGAGCAGTTCTTC	CSASSRQGASYNEQFF
TRBV19	TRBJ2-5	NA	NA	TGTGCCAGTAGTGACAGCCAAGAGACCCAGTACTTC	CASSDSQETQYF
TRBV27	TRBJ1-2	NA	NA	TGTGCCAAGGAAGGGAGCCGACAAGGATTAAACTATGGCTACACCTTC	CAKEGSRQGLNYGYTF
TRBV5-1	TRBJ1-4	NA	NA	TGCGCCAGCAGCTTGGTCGGAGCTGCAACTAATGAAAAACTGTTTTTT	CASSLVGAATNEKLFF
TRBV5-1	TRBJ2-3	few	TRBD1	TGCGCCAGCAGCTTGGGGACAGGGAACACAGATACGCAGTATTTT	CASSLGTGNTDTQYF
TRBV24-1	TRBJ1-4	NA	TRBD1	TGTGCCACCAGTGATCCCAGGGGGACAGATAATGAAAAACTGTTTTTT	CATSDPRGTDNEKLFF
TRBV5-1	TRBJ2-4	NA	NA	TGCGCCAGCAGCTTGGAAGAGGGATCGTTGAACATTCAGTACTTC	CASSLEEGSLNIQYF
TRBV4-3	TRBJ2-1	NA	NA	TGCGCCAGCAGCCAAGATACCAGCGTCTACTACAATGAGCAGTTCTTC	CASSQDTSVYYNEQFF
TRBV6-4	TRBJ2-5	NA	TRBD1	TGTGCCAGCGGTCCGACAGGGGGGTACCAAGAGACCCAGTACTTC	CASGPTGGYQETQYF
TRBV29-1	TRBJ1-2	NA	NA	TGCAGCGTTGATGCGGGGAATGGCTACACCTTC	CSVDAGNGYTF
TRBV27	TRBJ2-7	NA	TRBD1	TGTGCCAGCAGTTTAACGGGACAGGGGGCCTACGAGCAGTACTTC	CASSLTGQGAYEQYF
TRBV7-2	TRBJ2-3	NA	NA	TGTGCCAGCAGCTACCTCGGGGGAAGCACAGATACGCAGTATTTT	CASSYLGGSTDTQYF
TRBV19	TRBJ2-1	NA	NA	TGTGCCAGTAGTGCTACTAGCCCCACCTACAATGAGCAGTTCTTC	CASSATSPTYNEQFF
TRBV2	TRBJ2-7	few	TRBD1	TGTGCCAGCAGTGGGACGGGACAGGGGGACGAGCAGTACTTC	CASSGTGQGDEQYF
TRBV2	TRBJ2-7	NA	TRBD1	TGTGCCAGCAGTGAAGGGGGTGGGACAGGGGTTATCTACGAGCAGTACTTC	CASSEGGGTGVIYEQYF
TRBV19	TRBJ2-4	NA	NA	TGTGCCAGTAGTGGCCCGGGAAAAAACATTCAGTACTTC	CASSGPGKNIQYF
TRBV19	TRBJ1-2	NA	TRBD1	TGTGCCAGTAGTATCCGGACAGGCAACTATGGCTACACCTTC	CASSIRTGNYGYTF
TRBV10-1	TRBJ2-7	NA	TRBD1	TGCGCCAGCAGTGTTTCGTGGACAGGGGCCTACGAGCAGTACTTC	CASSVSWTGAYEQYF
TRBV2	TRBJ1-6	few	NA	TGTGCCGGGTTTGTGGACAGAGGGCCCCTCCACTTT	CAGFVDRGPLHF
TRBV11-2	TRBJ2-7	NA	NA	TGTGCCAGCAGCTTAGTTTACACAGGGCGCAGCTCCTACGAGCAGTACTTC	CASSLVYTGRSSYEQYF
TRBV13	TRBJ1-2	NA	NA	TGTGCCAGCAGCTCCCCGGGGAGGGGTTACTATGGCTACACCTTC	CASSSPGRGYYGYTF
TRBV4-3	TRBJ2-1	NA	TRBD1	TGCGCCAGCAGCCAAGGCGGGACAGGGCGCTACAATGAGCAGTTCTTC	CASSQGGTGRYNEQFF
TRBV7-9	TRBJ2-3	few	NA	TGTGCCAGCAGCTTAGGTCTCGGGACTGCTAGCACAGATACGCAGTATTTT	CASSLGLGTASTDTQYF
TRBV2	TRBJ1-1	NA	TRBD1	TGTGCCAGCACCCTTCAGGGGGCCCAGGGCACTGAAGCTTTCTTT	CASTLQGAQGTEAFF
TRBV2	TRBJ2-4	NA	NA	TGTGCCAGCGGTAGTTTGAAGCTAGCCAAAAACATTCAGTACTTC	CASGSLKLAKNIQYF
TRBV2	TRBJ2-7	NA	NA	TGTGCCAGCAAGTTTCCAGGGTCCTACGAGCAGTACTTC	CASKFPGSYEQYF